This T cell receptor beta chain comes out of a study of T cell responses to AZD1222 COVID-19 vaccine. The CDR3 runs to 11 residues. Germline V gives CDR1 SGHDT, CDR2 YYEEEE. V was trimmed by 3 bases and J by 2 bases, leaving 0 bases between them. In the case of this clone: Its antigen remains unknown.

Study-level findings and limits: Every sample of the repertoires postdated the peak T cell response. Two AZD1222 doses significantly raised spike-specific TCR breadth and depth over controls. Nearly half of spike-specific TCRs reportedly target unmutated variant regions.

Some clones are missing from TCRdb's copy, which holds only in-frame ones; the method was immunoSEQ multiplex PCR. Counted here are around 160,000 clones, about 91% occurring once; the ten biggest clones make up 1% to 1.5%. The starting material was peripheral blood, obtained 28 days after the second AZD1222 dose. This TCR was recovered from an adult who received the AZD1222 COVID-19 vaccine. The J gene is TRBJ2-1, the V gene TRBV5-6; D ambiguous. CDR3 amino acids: CASSSYNEQFF. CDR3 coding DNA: TGTGCCAGCAGCTCCTACAATGAGCAGTTCTTC.